The rows below give T cell receptor beta chains drawn from one sample of a study of CD4 T cells in relation to SARS-CoV-2 and coronaviruses. Their target antigens are unknown. Only in-frame clones appear in the TCRdb table, and some are missing; sequencing was by immunoSEQ multiplex PCR. The table has approximately 24,000 clones, around four fifths seen once; the top ten hold approximately 13%. The sequenced sample was CD4+ T cells from PBMCs, cultured in vitro. The source is a human donor in good health. The CDR3 runs from the conserved cysteine through the conserved F or W. The D gene is left open where the match is weak. Clone size appears in some rows only: once, few, many, or a class for an expanded clone.

D	V	length	J	size	CDR3	DNA
TRBD2	TRBV9	19	TRBJ2-7	-	CASSVSEGSGSGLTYEQYF	TGTGCCAGCAGCGTATCGGAGGGTAGCGGGAGTGGGTTAACCTACGAGCAGTACTTC
-	TRBV28	16	TRBJ2-4	once	CASSQPKGRTGNIQYF	TGTGCCAGCAGCCAACCCAAGGGCAGGACGGGAAACATTCAGTACTTC
-	TRBV7-2	12	TRBJ2-3	large	CASSLYADTQYF	TGTGCCAGCAGCTTATATGCAGATACGCAGTATTTT
-	TRBV3-1/TRBV3-2	14	TRBJ1-5	-	CASSQGSGNQPQHF	TGTGCCAGCAGCCAAGGGTCAGGGAATCAGCCCCAGCATTTT
-	TRBV7-3	13	TRBJ2-7	few	CASSAGPSGEQYF	TGTGCCAGCAGCGCCGGGCCCTCGGGGGAGCAGTACTTC
-	TRBV2	14	TRBJ1-6	few	CAIILSGFWSPLHF	TGTGCCATCATCCTTTCGGGATTCTGGTCACCCCTCCACTTT
TRBD2	TRBV6-1	17	TRBJ2-3	once	CASSARLTSGRTDTQYF	TGTGCCAGCAGTGCCCGACTGACTAGCGGGAGGACAGATACGCAGTATTTT
-	TRBV3-1/TRBV3-2	12	TRBJ1-1	few	CASSLEGTEAFF	TGTGCCAGCAGCCTCGAGGGAACTGAAGCTTTCTTT
TRBD1	TRBV19	14	TRBJ2-3	-	CASSKGQGADTQYF	TGTGCCAGTAGTAAAGGACAGGGGGCAGATACGCAGTATTTT
-	TRBV7-9	14	TRBJ2-7	-	CASSLPGSMHEQYF	TGTGCCAGCAGCTTACCAGGGTCCATGCACGAGCAGTACTTC
-	TRBV24-1	17	TRBJ2-3	-	CATSDFPQGMGTDTQYF	TGTGCCACCAGTGATTTCCCACAGGGTATGGGAACAGATACGCAGTATTTT
-	TRBV4-1	16	TRBJ2-1	-	CASSQDLGGRGDEQFF	TGCGCCAGCAGCCAAGATTTGGGGGGGCGCGGGGATGAGCAGTTCTTC
TRBD2	TRBV3-1/TRBV3-2	15	TRBJ2-7	-	CASSQDQRGTYEQYF	TGTGCCAGCAGCCAAGACCAGCGGGGCACATACGAGCAGTACTTC
-	TRBV5-4	14	TRBJ1-1	few	CASSLDAENTEAFF	TGTGCCAGCAGCTTGGATGCGGAAAACACTGAAGCTTTCTTT
-	TRBV6-4	15	TRBJ2-7	-	CASSGNRETSYEQYF	TGTGCCAGCAGTGGTAACAGGGAAACGTCCTACGAGCAGTACTTC
-	TRBV5-1	12	TRBJ2-3	-	CASSLGADTQYF	TGCGCCAGCAGCTTGGGTGCCGATACGCAGTATTTT
-	TRBV28	14	TRBJ2-1	-	CASSEQIKGNEQFF	TGTGCCAGCAGTGAACAAATTAAGGGTAATGAGCAGTTCTTC
-	TRBV5-1	14	TRBJ2-3	-	CASSLFSFRDTQYF	TGCGCCAGCAGCTTGTTTAGTTTCCGAGATACGCAGTATTTT
TRBD1	TRBV10-3	15	TRBJ2-7	-	CAISDPGQIVYEQYF	TGTGCCATCAGTGATCCGGGACAGATCGTGTACGAGCAGTACTTC
TRBD2	TRBV3-1/TRBV3-2	15	TRBJ2-1	-	CASRRLAGGNNEQFF	TGTGCCAGCAGGCGACTAGCGGGAGGGAACAATGAGCAGTTCTTC
-	TRBV3-1/TRBV3-2	14	TRBJ1-3	-	CASSQSDIGYTIYF	TGTGCCAGCAGCCAGTCGGACATCGGTTACACCATATATTTT
-	TRBV3-1/TRBV3-2	16	TRBJ2-1	few	CASTPRSSGAPNEQFF	TGTGCCAGCACCCCGAGATCGAGCGGTGCCCCCAATGAGCAGTTCTTC
TRBD1	TRBV27	14	TRBJ1-5	-	CASSLRRGGQPQHF	TGTGCCAGCAGTTTACGCAGGGGGGGTCAGCCCCAGCATTTT
TRBD1	TRBV12-5	14	TRBJ2-3	-	CASGFDRASDTQYF	TGTGCTAGTGGTTTCGACAGGGCCTCAGATACGCAGTATTTT
TRBD1	TRBV12-3/TRBV12-4	13	TRBJ1-1	-	CASRGTANTEAFF	TGTGCCAGCAGAGGGACAGCGAACACTGAAGCTTTCTTT
TRBD1	TRBV10-3	16	TRBJ1-5	-	CATAEVGTGYSQPQHF	TGTGCCACCGCTGAGGTCGGGACAGGGTATAGTCAGCCCCAGCATTTT
-	TRBV7-9	14	TRBJ2-7	few	CASRRGGTFYEQYF	TGTGCCAGCAGGAGAGGGGGAACTTTCTACGAGCAGTACTTC
-	TRBV5-8	13	TRBJ2-7	-	CASSLVAVPQQYF	TGTGCCAGCAGCTTGGTGGCAGTGCCCCAGCAGTACTTC
-	TRBV7-9	13	TRBJ1-1	-	CASSLIHNTEAFF	TGTGCCAGCAGCTTAATCCACAACACTGAAGCTTTCTTT
TRBD1	TRBV27	15	TRBJ1-5	-	CASSFGTGQNQPQHF	TGTGCCAGCAGTTTCGGGACAGGACAAAATCAGCCCCAGCATTTT
-	TRBV6-4	12	TRBJ2-2	-	CASSDSIGELFF	TGTGCCAGCAGTGACTCGATTGGGGAGCTGTTTTTT
-	TRBV9	17	TRBJ2-5	-	CASSVSEVVGGQETQYF	TGTGCCAGCAGCGTCTCCGAGGTGGTTGGGGGTCAAGAGACCCAGTACTTC
TRBD2	TRBV28	15	TRBJ2-1	-	CASSAGTSHYNEQFF	TGTGCCAGCAGTGCCGGGACTAGCCACTACAATGAGCAGTTCTTC